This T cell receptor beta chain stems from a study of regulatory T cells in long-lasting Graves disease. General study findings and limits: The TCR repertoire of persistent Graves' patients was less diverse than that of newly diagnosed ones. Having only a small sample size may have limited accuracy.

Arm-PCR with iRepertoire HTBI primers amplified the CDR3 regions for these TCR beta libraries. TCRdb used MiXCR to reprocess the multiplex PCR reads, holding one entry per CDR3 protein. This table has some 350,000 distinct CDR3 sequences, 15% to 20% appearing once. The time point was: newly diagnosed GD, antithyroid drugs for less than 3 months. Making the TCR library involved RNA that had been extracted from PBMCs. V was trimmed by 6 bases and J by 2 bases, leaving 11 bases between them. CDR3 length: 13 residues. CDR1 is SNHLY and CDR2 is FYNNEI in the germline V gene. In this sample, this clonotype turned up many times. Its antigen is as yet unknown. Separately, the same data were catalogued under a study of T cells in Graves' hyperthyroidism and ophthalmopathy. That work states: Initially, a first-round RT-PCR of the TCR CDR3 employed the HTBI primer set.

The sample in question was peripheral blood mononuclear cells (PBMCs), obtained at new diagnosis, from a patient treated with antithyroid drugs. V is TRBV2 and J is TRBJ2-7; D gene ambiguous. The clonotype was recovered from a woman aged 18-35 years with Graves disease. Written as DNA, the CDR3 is TGTGCCAGCAGGCCAGACATTCCCTACGAGCAGTACTTC. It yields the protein CASRPDIPYEQYF.